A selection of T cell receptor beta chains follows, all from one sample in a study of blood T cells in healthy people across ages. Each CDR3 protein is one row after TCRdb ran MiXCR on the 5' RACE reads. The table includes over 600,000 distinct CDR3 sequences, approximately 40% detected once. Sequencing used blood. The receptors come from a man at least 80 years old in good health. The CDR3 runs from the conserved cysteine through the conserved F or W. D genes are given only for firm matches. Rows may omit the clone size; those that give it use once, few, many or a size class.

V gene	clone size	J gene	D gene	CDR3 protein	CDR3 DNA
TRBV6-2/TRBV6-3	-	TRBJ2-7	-	CASSYILTRDSYEQYF	TGTGCCAGCAGTTACATCTTGACGAGGGACTCCTACGAGCAGTACTTC
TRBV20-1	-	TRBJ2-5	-	CSARSREWATPGRGQYF	TGCAGTGCTAGATCCCGCGAGTGGGCTACGCCGGGGCGTGGCCAGTACTTC
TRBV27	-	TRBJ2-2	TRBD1	CASSRRDRGSGELFF	TGTGCCAGCAGCCGACGGGACAGGGGGTCCGGGGAGCTGTTTTTT
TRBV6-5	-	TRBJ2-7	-	CASKPRPNSYEQYF	TGTGCCAGCAAACCCCGACCCAACTCCTACGAGCAGTACTTC
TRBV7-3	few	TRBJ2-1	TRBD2	CASSLTPSGTSGYNEQFF	TGTGCCAGCAGCTTAACTCCCTCCGGGACTAGCGGTTACAATGAGCAGTTCTTC
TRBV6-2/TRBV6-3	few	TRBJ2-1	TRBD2	CASSPLAGGAMEQFF	TGTGCCAGCAGCCCACTAGCGGGGGGGGCGATGGAGCAGTTCTTC
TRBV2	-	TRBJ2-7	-	CASRSTGESYNEQYF	TGTGCCAGCAGGAGTACAGGCGAATCCTACAATGAGCAGTACTTC
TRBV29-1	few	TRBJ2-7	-	CSVELQGRGYEQYF	TGCAGCGTTGAACTGCAAGGACGGGGCTACGAGCAGTACTTC
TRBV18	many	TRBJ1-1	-	CASSLEQMGMNTEAFF	TGTGCCAGCTCACTTGAACAGATGGGCATGAACACTGAAGCTTTCTTT
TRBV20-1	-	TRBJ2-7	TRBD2	CSARIPSGTYEQYF	TGCAGTGCTAGAATCCCTAGCGGGACCTACGAGCAGTACTTC
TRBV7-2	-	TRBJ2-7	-	CASSSYTVGTYEQYF	TGTGCCAGCAGCTCGTACACAGTAGGAACCTACGAGCAGTACTTC
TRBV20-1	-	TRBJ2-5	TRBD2	CSARGGSRETQYF	TGCAGTGCTAGGGGGGGGAGCCGAGAGACCCAGTACTTC
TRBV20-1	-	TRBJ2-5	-	CSARPMGQQETQYF	TGCAGTGCTAGGCCGATGGGACAACAAGAGACCCAGTACTTC
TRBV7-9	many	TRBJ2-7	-	CASTRDLIYEQYF	TGTGCCAGCACCCGAGACCTGATTTACGAGCAGTACTTC
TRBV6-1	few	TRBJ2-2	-	CASTLWGGELFF	TGTGCCAGCACCCTGTGGGGCGGGGAGCTGTTTTTT
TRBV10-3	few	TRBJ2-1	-	CAISELFGSYNEQFF	TGTGCCATCAGTGAGTTGTTCGGGTCCTACAATGAGCAGTTCTTC
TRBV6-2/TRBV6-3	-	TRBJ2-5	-	CASSYWHLNSPQETQYF	TGTGCCAGCAGTTACTGGCACTTAAACAGTCCCCAAGAGACCCAGTACTTC